This T cell receptor beta chain was identified in a study of T cell repertoires in cytomegalovirus infection. Study at large: The study used recently identified HLA-C-restricted and well-studied HLA-B-restricted CMV epitopes. An indication of both CMV infection and matching HLA type came from public TCR beta signatures.

This clonotype was detected a few times. Its antigen remains unidentified. The CDR3 totals 14 residues. Germline V lookup: CDR1 SGHTA, CDR2 FQGNSA. Trimming left V 5 bases short and J 2 bases short, with 10 bases between. TCRdb processed the reads anew with MiXCR; each CDR3 protein has one entry. Found here are 600,000 to 700,000 distinct CDR3 sequences, 30% to 40% of them singletons; the top ten hold over 15%. The source is a human donor in good health (CMV status not recorded). Some clones in this sample may be carry-over from other donors' samples. Sequenced material: cultured PBMCs, taken from culture after CMV antigen stimulation. The chain uses TRBV7-2 and TRBJ2-1, with a tentative D call TRBD1 (6 bases). CDR3 sequence: CASSPQGPYNEQFF. CDR3 bases: TGTGCCAGCAGCCCGCAGGGGCCCTACAATGAGCAGTTCTTC. The full variable domain, its missing parts supplied by reference TRBV7-2 and TRBJ2-1, is GAGVSQSPSNKVTEKGKDVELRCDPISGHTALYWYRQSLGQGLEFLIYFQGNSAPDKSGLPSDRFSAERTGGSVSTLTIQRTQQEDSAVYLCASSPQGPYNEQFFGPGTRLTVL.